Presented here are 23 T cell receptor beta chains from one specimen sequenced in a study of cytomegalovirus exposure and HLA in healthy donors. The study ran its PCR with 60 Vbeta and 13 Jbeta primers. The data were produced by immunoSEQ multiplex PCR, yet TCRdb's version contains in-frame clones alone and is incomplete. This table holds some 160,000 clones, about 80% found once. Sequencing used PBMCs. The source is a man in his sixties in good health and CMV-seronegative.

The J gene is TRBJ2-7, the V gene TRBV6-6, with 10 bases that match TRBD2. CDR1 is MNHNY, CDR2 SVGAGI, per germline (reference sequence). Losses at the gene ends were 10 bases for V and 4 bases for J; bases not matched to a gene: 10. The CDR3 contains 14 residues. The CDR3 DNA reads TGTGCCACTACTTCCGGGACTAGCGTTTACGAGCAGTACTTC. Translation: CATTSGTSVYEQYF.

V usage is TRBV18 and J usage is TRBJ1-1, with 7 bases matching TRBD1. With V trimmed by 2 bases and J by 4 bases, 7 bases remained unmatched. The CDR3 runs 15 residues. Germline V CDR1 and CDR2: KGHSH, LQKENI. The CDR3 DNA reads as TGTGCCAGCTCACCAACGGCAGGGGGACTCACTGAAGCTTTCTTT. Its translation: CASSPTAGGLTEAFF. The full variable domain, its missing parts supplied by reference TRBV18 and TRBJ1-1, is NAGVMQNPRHLVRRRGQEARLRCSPMKGHSHVYWYRQLPEEGLKFMVYLQKENIIDESGMPKERFSAEFPKEGPSILRIQQVVRGDSAAYFCASSPTAGGLTEAFFGQGTRLTVV.

This clone has only a few counts. The rearrangement links TRBV19 to TRBJ2-1, with 9 bases aligning to TRBD1. The CDR3 sequence is 15 residues long. From germline, CDR1 is LNHDA and CDR2 SQIVND (reference sequence). V lost 5 bases, J lost 6 bases, and 8 bases stayed unmatched. CDR3 in amino acids: CASSPGTGRRNEQFF. CDR3 DNA: TGTGCCAGTAGTCCCGGGACAGGGAGACGCAATGAGCAGTTCTTC.

In its sample, this clone was seen once. This chain uses TRBV19 with TRBJ2-1; 11 bases fit TRBD1. CDR3 length: 13 amino acids. The germline gives CDR1 LNHDA, CDR2 SQIVND (reference sequence). V shed 7 bases and J 9 bases; nucleotides not matched to a gene: 5. CDR3 region: CASTDRGQVEQFF. CDR3 in DNA: TGTGCCAGTACGGACAGGGGGCAGGTTGAGCAGTTCTTC.

This clone was seen a handful of times. The sample contains more than one DNA sequence encoding this CDR3. The chain is built from TRBV6-5 and TRBJ2-7, with 10 bases fitting TRBD1. Germline V lookup: CDR1 MNHEY, CDR2 SVGAGI. The CDR3 contains 15 residues. V shed 2 bases, J shed 3 bases, and the junction held 4 bases outside the gene matches. The chain's CDR3 is CASSYGTGDLYEQYF. Here the CDR3 DNA reads TGTGCCAGCAGTTACGGGACAGGGGATCTCTACGAGCAGTACTTC.

The J gene is TRBJ1-6, the V gene TRBV2; TRBD1 might be the D (6 bases). Trimming took off 6 bases at V and 8 bases at J, with 14 bases between the two ends. Germline values: CDR1 SNHLY, CDR2 FYNNEI. The CDR3 is 14 residues long. The CDR3 DNA reads as TGTGCCAGCAGGACGACGGGGGGCCATTCACCCCTCCACTTT. Amino acids: CASRTTGGHSPLHF.

The V and J genes are TRBV29-1 and TRBJ2-1; 10 bases fit TRBD2. Germline CDR1 reads SQVTM; CDR2 reads ANQGSEA. The CDR3 has 17 residues. Trimming cost V 3 bases and J 5 bases; bases outside gene matches: 13. The CDR3 DNA sequence: TGCAGCGTTGACGTAGCAACCGCTAGCGGGAGACACAATGAGCAGTTCTTC. Residues: CSVDVATASGRHNEQFF.

The chain employs TRBV10-2 and TRBJ2-2; 10 bases map to TRBD2. CDR1 is WSHSY, CDR2 SAAADI, per germline. The CDR3 consists of 17 residues. J was trimmed by 12 bases and V by 0 bases; bases with no gene match: 13. CDR3 sequence (DNA): TGCGCCAGCAGTGAGTCGAGCGGGGGGGCTGCTCTTACTAAGCTGTTTTTT. Its protein is CASSESSGGAALTKLFF.

DNA of the CDR3: TGTGCCTGGAGCACCCTTCGGGGGGGCACTGAAGCTTTCTTT. Its protein is CAWSTLRGGTEAFF. The chain joins TRBV30 to TRBJ1-1; perhaps TRBD1 as D (5 bases). Per the germline V gene, CDR1 is GTSNPN and CDR2 is SVGIG (reference sequence). The CDR3 length is 14 residues. The V and J ends lost 3 bases and 4 bases respectively, with 15 bases between them. Together with reference TRBV30 and TRBJ1-1, the CDR3 gives the full variable domain: SQTIHQWPATLVQPVGSPLSLECTVEGTSNPNLYWYRQAAGRGLQLLFYSVGIGQISSEVPQNLSASRPQDRQFILSSKKLLLSDSGFYLCAWSTLRGGTEAFFGQGTRLTVV.

The chain links TRBV30 to TRBJ2-2; 8 nucleotides agree with TRBD1. Germline CDR1 GTSNPN, CDR2 SVGIG (reference sequence). The V gene end was trimmed by 0 bases and the J gene end by 5 bases; junction bases not matched to a gene: 17. The CDR3 totals 19 residues. CDR3 bases: TGTGCCTGGAGTGTATTGACCCCAGGGGGCAGGGGACCGACCGGGGAGCTGTTTTTT. It specifies CAWSVLTPGGRGPTGELFF.

This clone appeared once. This chain connects TRBV4-3 to TRBJ1-3; D not resolved. V was shortened by 0 bases and J by 0 bases, with 9 bases between the two germline ends. CDR1 is LGHNA and CDR2 is YSLEER in the germline V gene. The CDR3 sequence is 16 residues long. The CDR3 loop is CASSQDRSHSGNTIYF. The CDR3 nucleotides read TGCGCCAGCAGCCAAGATCGGAGCCACTCTGGAAACACCATATATTTT.

The rearrangement joins TRBV6-5 to TRBJ1-5; D gene ambiguous. V lost 2 bases and J 6 bases, leaving 5 bases between the germline ends. Germline lookup yields CDR1 MNHEY and CDR2 SVGAGI. The CDR3 contains 12 residues. CDR3 loop: CASSYVAQPQHF. The CDR3 nucleotides are TGTGCCAGCAGTTACGTGGCTCAGCCCCAGCATTTT.

V and J are TRBV5-6 and TRBJ1-3, with D unclear. V gave up 0 bases and J gave up 4 bases, with 14 bases separating them. CDR1 and CDR2 from the germline V gene are SGHDT and YYEEEE. The CDR3 spans 16 residues. In nucleotides, the CDR3 is TGTGCCAGCAGCTTGGTACCCAGACTGAACGGAAACACCATATATTTT. It is translated as CASSLVPRLNGNTIYF.

The chain employs TRBV2 and TRBJ1-1; a weak D match, TRBD1 (5 bases). Trimming left V 5 bases short and J 7 bases short, with 17 bases between. From germline, CDR1 is SNHLY and CDR2 FYNNEI. The CDR3 length is 14 residues. This CDR3 reads CASSWRQGEVEAFF. The DNA for the CDR3 is TGTGCCAGCAGTTGGCGGCAGGGTGAAGTTGAAGCTTTCTTT.

J is TRBJ2-1 and V is TRBV5-6; 8 nucleotides line up with TRBD2. Germline V gene lookup returns CDR1 SGHDT and CDR2 YYEEEE. The J segment lost 8 bases and the V segment lost 0 bases, leaving 10 bases of the junction unmatched. The CDR3 runs 16 residues. In nucleotides, the CDR3 is TGTGCCAGCAGCTTGGGGGGACTAGGGGCTGTGGATGAGCAGTTCTTC. Translated: CASSLGGLGAVDEQFF. Full variable domain (remainder filled in from reference TRBV5-6 and TRBJ2-1): DAGVTQSPTHLIKTRGQQVTLRCSPKSGHDTVSWYQQALGQGPQFIFQYYEEEERQRGNFPDRFSGHQFPNYSSELNVNALLLGDSALYLCASSLGGLGAVDEQFFGPGTRLTVL.

The V call is TRBV11-2, the J call TRBJ2-5; D uncertain. The germline V gene has CDR1 SGHAT and CDR2 FQNNGV. V was cut by 5 bases and J by 2 bases, with 12 bases left in between. The CDR3 has 14 amino acids. Written as DNA, the CDR3 is TGTGCCAGCAGCCCCAGTGGGCCTCAAGAGACCCAGTACTTC. Its translation: CASSPSGPQETQYF.

This rearrangement joins TRBV2 to TRBJ2-6; D ambiguous. The CDR3 is made up of 15 amino acids. V was shortened by 3 bases and J by 0 bases, with 6 bases between the two germline ends. CDR1 is SNHLY, CDR2 FYNNEI, per germline. CDR3 amino acids: CASSDWASGANVLTF. The CDR3, as DNA: TGTGCCAGCAGTGACTGGGCCTCTGGGGCCAACGTCCTGACTTTC.

The rearrangement links TRBV29-1 to TRBJ2-3; D is possibly TRBD2 (5 bases). The CDR3 consists of 14 residues. The V end lost 2 bases, the J end lost 3 bases, and 12 bases lay between the germline ends. CDR1 and CDR2 (germline): SQVTM, ANQGSEA. The CDR3 spells CSVERGSGTDTQYF. DNA for the CDR3: TGCAGCGTTGAACGAGGGAGTGGGACAGATACGCAGTATTTT.

The chain employs TRBV27 and TRBJ2-7; 7 nucleotides match TRBD1. There are 16 residues in the CDR3. Trimming took 4 bases from V and 3 from J; bases not matched to a gene: 12. Germline CDR1 MNHEY, CDR2 SMNVEV (reference sequence). The CDR3 loop reads CASSSSPGQRVYEQYF. The CDR3 DNA reads TGTGCCAGCAGTTCATCTCCGGGACAGAGGGTCTACGAGCAGTACTTC.

The gene calls are TRBV13 and TRBJ2-7; 7 bases agree with TRBD2. Germline V gives CDR1 PRHDT, CDR2 FYEKMQ (reference sequence). The CDR3 is 14 amino acids. J gave up 3 bases and V 6 bases, and 8 bases lay outside the gene matches. The CDR3 spells CASSPPGLYYEQYF. CDR3 sequence (DNA): TGTGCCAGCAGTCCTCCGGGACTATACTACGAGCAGTACTTC.

The rearrangement uses TRBV6-6 and TRBJ1-3, with TRBD1 identical over 10 bases. The V gene's germline CDR1 is MNHNY and CDR2 SVGAGI (reference sequence). This CDR3 is built from 13 residues. J was trimmed by 8 bases and V by 6 bases; bases with no gene match: 4. The CDR3 DNA reads as TGTGCCAGCAGGGAGGGACAGGGGTACACCATATATTTT. Its translation: CASREGQGYTIYF.

The J gene is TRBJ1-2, the V gene TRBV4-2, with 10 positions matching TRBD1. This CDR3 has 15 residues. V lost 0 bases and J lost 4; bases outside the gene matches: 2. Germline V CDR1 and CDR2: LGHNA, YNFKEQ. The CDR3 spells CASSQEGQGIYGYTF. The CDR3 coding sequence is TGTGCCAGCAGCCAAGAGGGACAGGGGATCTATGGCTACACCTTC.

The chain employs TRBV5-1 and TRBJ1-5, with D possibly being TRBD1 (6 bases). CDR1 SGHRS and CDR2 YFSETQ come from the germline V gene. V was shortened by 1 base and J by 4 bases, with 9 bases between the two germline ends. The CDR3 is 14 residues long. CDR3 sequence reads: CASSLPTGNQPQHF. The CDR3 nucleotides are TGCGCCAGCAGCTTGCCGACAGGAAATCAGCCCCAGCATTTT.